This entry lists 5 T cell receptor beta chains sequenced from one sample in a study of CD8 T cells in ankylosing spondylitis. Each CDR3 protein gets one entry after TCRdb re-called the 5' RACE reads with MiXCR. Of around 120,000 distinct CDR3 sequences in the sample, approximately 25% are singletons; the top ten hold 9% to 15%. Sample: synovial fluid, either unsorted or a sorted T cell fraction (not recorded which). These receptors were taken from a male donor with ankylosing spondylitis.

This clonotype occurred a few times. The chain uses TRBV5-1 and TRBJ2-6; 10 positions agree with TRBD2. With 0 bases clipped from V and 4 bases from J, the junction kept 4 bases outside the gene matches. The length of the CDR3 is 17 residues. In germline, CDR1 is SGHRS, CDR2 YFSETQ. CDR3 in DNA: TGCGCCAGCAGCTTGGATGGACTAGCGGAAGGGGCCAACGTCCTGACTTTC. Its protein product is CASSLDGLAEGANVLTF.

The rearrangement uses TRBV20-1 and TRBJ2-6; D unclear. V was clipped by 3 bases and J by 0 bases, with 12 bases between them. CDR1 and CDR2 from the germline V gene are DFQATT and SNEGSKA (reference sequence). This CDR3 region has 16 residues. In DNA, the CDR3 is TGCAGTGCTAGCGCCGGAGCGATCTCTGGGGCCAACGTCCTGACTTTC. This codes for CSASAGAISGANVLTF.

This clonotype has a count of ten or more. V and J are TRBV3-1 and TRBJ1-2; 8 bases map to TRBD1. Germline V lookup: CDR1 LGHDT, CDR2 YNNKEL (reference sequence). Trimming cost V 5 bases and J 3 bases; bases outside gene matches: 8. This CDR3 is 15 amino acids long. The CDR3 region is CASSDRTGYDYGYTF. The CDR3 region has the DNA TGTGCCAGCAGCGACCGGACAGGGTACGACTATGGCTACACCTTC.

This clonotype was detected a few times. The chain is built from TRBV5-5 and TRBJ1-1; D gene ambiguous. CDR3 length: 13 amino acids. Per the germline V gene, CDR1 is SGHKS and CDR2 is YYEKEE (reference sequence). Between the trimmed V and J ends, which lost 6 bases and 7 bases, there was a span of 16 bases. Here the CDR3 reads CASIPVRRDEAFF. CDR3 nucleotide sequence: TGTGCCAGCATCCCAGTAAGGCGGGATGAAGCTTTCTTT.

The V call is TRBV2, the J call TRBJ2-2; D is unclear. V was pared by 4 bases and J by 6 bases, with 9 bases between. This CDR3 is 13 amino acids long. Germline loops: CDR1 SNHLY, CDR2 FYNNEI. The CDR3, as DNA: TGTGCCAGCAGTGTGGGGTACCCCGGGGAGCTGTTTTTT. This translates into CASSVGYPGELFF.